Listed below are T cell receptor beta chains from one sample, sequenced in a study of cytomegalovirus exposure and HLA in healthy donors. Here immunoSEQ multiplex PCR was the method, and the copy in TCRdb shows in-frame clones only, minus some. Among approximately 120,000 clones listed, roughly 74% were seen once. The specimen was PBMCs. These receptors were collected from a woman aged 45-65 years in good health and CMV-seropositive. The conserved cysteine and the conserved F or W are not part of the CDR3 here. Fields, in order: J gene, V gene, D gene, CDR3 protein. D genes are given only for firm matches.

j_gene: TRBJ1-1; v_gene: TRBV13; d_gene: NA; CDR3aa: ASRPTVNTEAF
j_gene: TRBJ2-1; v_gene: TRBV5-6; d_gene: NA; CDR3aa: ASSSPLQGLVRNEQF
j_gene: TRBJ2-1; v_gene: TRBV6-1; d_gene: TRBD2; CDR3aa: AVRLADYNEQF
j_gene: TRBJ1-2; v_gene: TRBV28; d_gene: TRBD1; CDR3aa: ASSLSGGYYT
j_gene: TRBJ2-3; v_gene: TRBV9; d_gene: TRBD2; CDR3aa: ASSVRGLAGGSDTQY
j_gene: TRBJ2-5; v_gene: TRBV5-1; d_gene: TRBD1; CDR3aa: ASSWGQYQETQY
j_gene: TRBJ2-5; v_gene: TRBV2; d_gene: NA; CDR3aa: ASSDHQGPETQY
j_gene: TRBJ1-6; v_gene: TRBV7-2; d_gene: NA; CDR3aa: ASSLFLLQSPLH
j_gene: TRBJ1-1; v_gene: TRBV7-2; d_gene: NA; CDR3aa: ASSPHMAGMNTEAF
j_gene: TRBJ2-3; v_gene: TRBV5-1; d_gene: NA; CDR3aa: ASSFSSGVNTQY
j_gene: TRBJ2-1; v_gene: TRBV19; d_gene: NA; CDR3aa: ASSLAPTPRKDEQF
j_gene: TRBJ2-3; v_gene: TRBV18; d_gene: TRBD2; CDR3aa: ASSPTSGTDTQY
j_gene: TRBJ2-6; v_gene: TRBV19; d_gene: TRBD1; CDR3aa: ASSDRGRGANVLT
j_gene: TRBJ2-7; v_gene: TRBV5-6; d_gene: NA; CDR3aa: ASSFNGGGWGEQY
j_gene: TRBJ2-7; v_gene: TRBV7-9; d_gene: NA; CDR3aa: ASSLSGGHEQY
j_gene: TRBJ2-7; v_gene: TRBV27; d_gene: NA; CDR3aa: AQREDGHYYEQY
j_gene: TRBJ2-4; v_gene: TRBV28; d_gene: NA; CDR3aa: ASSDGGSTFHIQY
j_gene: TRBJ2-7; v_gene: TRBV18; d_gene: NA; CDR3aa: ASSPSTGSTSYEQY
j_gene: TRBJ2-1; v_gene: TRBV7-6; d_gene: TRBD1; CDR3aa: ASSYQDRYNEQF
j_gene: TRBJ1-2; v_gene: TRBV25-1; d_gene: NA; CDR3aa: ASTESFGHNYGYT
j_gene: TRBJ1-4; v_gene: TRBV7-2; d_gene: NA; CDR3aa: ASSMGAHQEKLF
j_gene: TRBJ1-1; v_gene: TRBV27; d_gene: TRBD1; CDR3aa: ASSKNRGEGMSGAF